Listed below are T cell receptor beta chains from one sample, sequenced in a study of T-cell memory formation after mild COVID-19. MiXCR, applied by TCRdb to the 5' RACE reads, yields one record per CDR3 protein. The sample lists about 270,000 distinct CDR3 sequences, roughly 15% occurring once. Source material: PBMCs or a T cell subset sorted from them (not recorded which). The receptors were gathered from an adult woman who had mild COVID-19 (a few samples of this study predate the infection). Cell type and time point are not known. Both conserved end residues are part of each CDR3. Clone size, where shown, is once, few, many, or a class for clones that have expanded.

clone_size j_call v_call cdr3_aa
NA TRBJ1-1 TRBV4-3 CASSQGRLNTEAFF
once TRBJ1-2 TRBV5-5 CASSPRGPNLGGYTF
NA TRBJ2-2 TRBV18 CASSPADRITGELFF
NA TRBJ1-5 TRBV5-1 CASSAQGQPNQPQHF
few TRBJ1-2 TRBV5-4 CASSLFDRAHGYTF
NA TRBJ1-1 TRBV19 CASKWQNTEAFF
NA TRBJ1-1 TRBV18 CASSLFVTGGETEAFF
few TRBJ2-7 TRBV6-5 CASRTTGSEKIGQYF
NA TRBJ2-5 TRBV5-1 CASATTGGAFQTQYF
few TRBJ1-2 TRBV24-1 CATSDHGPGGYTF
NA TRBJ2-3 TRBV20-1 CSARFTDTQYF
NA TRBJ2-1 TRBV3-1 CASSITGTSSNEQFF
few TRBJ1-5 TRBV28 CASSLEQPQHF
few TRBJ2-3 TRBV20-1 CSASQATDTQYF
many TRBJ1-1 TRBV12-3/TRBV12-4 CASNPGKGNTEAFF
NA TRBJ1-6 TRBV7-9 CASSLSSDSPLHF
few TRBJ2-3 TRBV5-1 CASSLGRVQTDTQYF
NA TRBJ1-2 TRBV7-6 CASSPATGIYGYTF
few TRBJ2-1 TRBV11-2 CASSLARGMRIAYNEQFF
NA TRBJ2-1 TRBV5-1 CASGPASGSEDEQFF
once TRBJ2-3 TRBV10-3 CAMGRGADTQYF
NA TRBJ2-1 TRBV20-1 CSAPPGGLNEQFF
NA TRBJ1-1 TRBV6-2/TRBV6-3 CASSPRRDRATEAFF
NA TRBJ2-1 TRBV7-9 CASSLGSGGINEQFF
NA TRBJ2-3 TRBV7-9 CASSLKLAPDTQYF
few TRBJ2-7 TRBV3-1 CASSQDPGDYEQYF
many TRBJ1-1 TRBV20-1 CSASGTGGSAEAFF
NA TRBJ1-2 TRBV12-3/TRBV12-4 CAIVRGGDGYTF
NA TRBJ2-1 TRBV7-6 CASSLGTSGVSSYNEQFF
NA TRBJ2-7 TRBV11-2 CASSFDITGEQYF
few TRBJ1-5 TRBV2 CASSEASGARGQPQHF
NA TRBJ2-1 TRBV29-1 CSVNTGMAYNEQFF
few TRBJ2-3 TRBV5-1 CASSLAGPRDTQYF
few TRBJ2-7 TRBV18 CASSPVTSGASYEQYF
NA TRBJ2-7 TRBV2 CATSLEGKSEQYF
NA TRBJ1-1 TRBV18 CASSPPEKQKTEAFF